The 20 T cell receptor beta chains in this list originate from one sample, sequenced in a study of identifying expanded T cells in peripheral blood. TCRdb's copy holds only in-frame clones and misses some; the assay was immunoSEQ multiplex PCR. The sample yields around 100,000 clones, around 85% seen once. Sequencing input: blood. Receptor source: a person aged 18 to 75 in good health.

This CDR3 is CASSPRGLGLFF. The CDR3 DNA reads as TGCGCCAGCAGCCCCCGGGGGTTGGGCCTGTTTTTT. This chain connects TRBV5-1 to TRBJ1-4; possibly TRBD1 for D (5 bases). CDR1 SGHRS and CDR2 YFSETQ come from the germline V gene. V lost 4 bases and J 14 bases, leaving 15 bases between the germline ends. This CDR3 comprises 12 residues.

CDR3 protein: CASSQGQRNTEAFF. As DNA, the CDR3 is TGTGCCAGCAGCCAAGGACAGCGGAACACTGAAGCTTTCTTT. This rearrangement joins TRBV2 to TRBJ1-1, with D perhaps matching TRBD1 (6 bases). The CDR3 has 14 amino acids. The V gene lost 6 bases and the J gene lost 1 base, with 12 bases spanning the gap. Germline assignment: CDR1 SNHLY and CDR2 FYNNEI.

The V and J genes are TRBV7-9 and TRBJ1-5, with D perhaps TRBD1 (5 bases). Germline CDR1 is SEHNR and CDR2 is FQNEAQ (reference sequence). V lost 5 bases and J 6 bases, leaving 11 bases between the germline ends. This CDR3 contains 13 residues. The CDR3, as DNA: TGTGCCAGCAGCCCGGGGGGGAGTCAGCCCCAGCATTTT. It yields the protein CASSPGGSQPQHF.

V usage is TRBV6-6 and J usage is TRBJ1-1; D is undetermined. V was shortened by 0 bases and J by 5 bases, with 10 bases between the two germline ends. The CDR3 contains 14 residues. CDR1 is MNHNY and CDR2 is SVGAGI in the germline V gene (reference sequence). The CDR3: CASSYSNSGTEAFF. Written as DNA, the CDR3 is TGTGCCAGCAGTTACTCGAATTCAGGTACTGAAGCTTTCTTT.

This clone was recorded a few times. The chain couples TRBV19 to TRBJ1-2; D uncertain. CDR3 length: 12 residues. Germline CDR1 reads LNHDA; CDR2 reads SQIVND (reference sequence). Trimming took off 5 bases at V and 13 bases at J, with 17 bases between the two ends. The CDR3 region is CASSPRTSLFTF. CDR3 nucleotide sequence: TGTGCCAGTAGTCCTAGGACCTCTCTCTTCACCTTC.

CDR3 DNA sequence: TGTGCCAGCAGCGCAACCGGGACGGACTCCTACGAGCAGTACTTC. This encodes CASSATGTDSYEQYF. This chain uses TRBV9 with TRBJ2-7; D could derive from TRBD1 or TRBD2 (5 bases each). Per germline, CDR1 SGDLS and CDR2 YYNGEE. CDR3 length: 15 residues. Trimming shortened V by 3 bases and J by 0 bases, and 13 bases separated the two germline ends. Looking up the rest from reference TRBV9 and TRBJ2-7 gives the full variable domain: DSGVTQTPKHLITATGQRVTLRCSPRSGDLSVYWYQQSLDQGLQFLIQYYNGEERAKGNILERFSAQQFPDLHSELNLSSLELGDSALYFCASSATGTDSYEQYFGPGTRLTVT.

The CDR3 coding sequence is TGTGCCAGCAGTTCCAGGGATGGCTACACCTTC. Encoded protein: CASSSRDGYTF. The rearrangement links TRBV6-5 to TRBJ1-2; D possibly corresponds to TRBD1 (5 bases). Per germline, CDR1 MNHEY and CDR2 SVGAGI. The CDR3 has 11 amino acids. Trimming took off 4 bases at V and 6 bases at J, with 6 bases between the two ends.

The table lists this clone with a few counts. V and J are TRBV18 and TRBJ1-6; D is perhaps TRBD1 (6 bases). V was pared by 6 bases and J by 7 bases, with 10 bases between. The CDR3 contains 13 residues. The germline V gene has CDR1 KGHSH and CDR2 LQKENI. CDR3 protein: CASSDRQNSPLHF. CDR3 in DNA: TGTGCCAGCTCGGACAGACAAAATTCACCCCTCCACTTT.

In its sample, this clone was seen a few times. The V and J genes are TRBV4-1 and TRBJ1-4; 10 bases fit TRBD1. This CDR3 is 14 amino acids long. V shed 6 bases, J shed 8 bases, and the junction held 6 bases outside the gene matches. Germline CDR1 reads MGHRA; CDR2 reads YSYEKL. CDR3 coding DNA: TGCGCCAGCAGACGGACAGGGGGAACAGAAAAACTGTTTTTT. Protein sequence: CASRRTGGTEKLFF.

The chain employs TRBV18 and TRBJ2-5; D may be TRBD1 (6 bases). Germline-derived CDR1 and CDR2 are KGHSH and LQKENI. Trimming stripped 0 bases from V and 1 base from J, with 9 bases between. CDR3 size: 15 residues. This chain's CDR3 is CASSPPGTPQETQYF. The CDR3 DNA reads TGTGCCAGCTCACCACCGGGGACACCCCAAGAGACCCAGTACTTC.

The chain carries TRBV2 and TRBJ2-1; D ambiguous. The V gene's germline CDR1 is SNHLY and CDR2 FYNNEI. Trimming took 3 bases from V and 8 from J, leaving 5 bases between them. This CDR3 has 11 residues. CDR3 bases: TGTGCCAGCAGTGAGTACTATGAGCAGTTCTTC. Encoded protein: CASSEYYEQFF.

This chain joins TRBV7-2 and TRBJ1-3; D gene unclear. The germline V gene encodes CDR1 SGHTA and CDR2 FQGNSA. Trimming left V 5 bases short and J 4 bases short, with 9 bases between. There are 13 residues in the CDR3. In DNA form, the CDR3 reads TGTGCCAGCAGCGCAGCGCGGGGAAACACCATATATTTT. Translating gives CASSAARGNTIYF.

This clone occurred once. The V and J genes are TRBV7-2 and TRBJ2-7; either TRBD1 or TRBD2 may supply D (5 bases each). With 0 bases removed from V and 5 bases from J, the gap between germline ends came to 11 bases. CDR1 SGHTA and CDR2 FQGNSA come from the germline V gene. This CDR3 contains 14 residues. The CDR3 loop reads CASSLARGSNEQYF. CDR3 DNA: TGTGCCAGCAGCTTAGCGAGGGGTTCCAACGAGCAGTACTTC.

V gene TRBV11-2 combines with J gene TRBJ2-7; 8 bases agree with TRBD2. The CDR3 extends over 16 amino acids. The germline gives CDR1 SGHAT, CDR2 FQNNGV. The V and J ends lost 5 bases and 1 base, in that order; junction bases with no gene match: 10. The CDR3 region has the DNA TGTGCCAGCAGCCACAGCAGCGGGGGTCCTTCCTACGAGCAGTACTTC. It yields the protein CASSHSSGGPSYEQYF.

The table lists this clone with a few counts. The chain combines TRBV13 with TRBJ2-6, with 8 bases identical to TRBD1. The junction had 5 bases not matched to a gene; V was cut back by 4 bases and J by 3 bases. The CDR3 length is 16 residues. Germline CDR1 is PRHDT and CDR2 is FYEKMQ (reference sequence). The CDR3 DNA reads TGTGCCAGCAGCTCCGGCAGGGGGCTTGGGGCCAACGTCCTGACTTTC. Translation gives CASSSGRGLGANVLTF.

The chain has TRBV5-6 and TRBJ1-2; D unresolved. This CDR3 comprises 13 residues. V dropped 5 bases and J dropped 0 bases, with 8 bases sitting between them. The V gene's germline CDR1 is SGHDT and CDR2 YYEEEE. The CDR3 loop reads CASRLHPNYGYTF. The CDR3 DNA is TGTGCCAGCAGATTACACCCTAACTATGGCTACACCTTC.

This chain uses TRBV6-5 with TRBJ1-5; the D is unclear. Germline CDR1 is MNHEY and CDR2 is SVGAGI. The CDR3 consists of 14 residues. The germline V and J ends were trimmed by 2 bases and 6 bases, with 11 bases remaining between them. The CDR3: CASSYTASFQPQHF. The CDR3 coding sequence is TGTGCCAGCAGTTACACGGCCTCGTTTCAGCCCCAGCATTTT.

The CDR3 nucleotides read TGCAGCGGGGGACTAGCGGGGCGTCCAGATACGCAGTATTTT. Translated, it gives CSGGLAGRPDTQYF. The rearrangement uses TRBV29-1 and TRBJ2-3; 13 bases are shared with TRBD2. CDR3 length equals 14 residues. The germline gives CDR1 SQVTM, CDR2 ANQGSEA. V trimming: 7 bases; J trimming: 4 bases; junction bases outside the gene matches: 5.

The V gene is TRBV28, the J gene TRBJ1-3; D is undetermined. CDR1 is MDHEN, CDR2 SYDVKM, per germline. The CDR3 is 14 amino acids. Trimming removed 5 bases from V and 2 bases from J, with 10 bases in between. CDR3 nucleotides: TGTGCCAGCAGTCCTTATGAGGCTGGAAACACCATATATTTT. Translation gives CASSPYEAGNTIYF.

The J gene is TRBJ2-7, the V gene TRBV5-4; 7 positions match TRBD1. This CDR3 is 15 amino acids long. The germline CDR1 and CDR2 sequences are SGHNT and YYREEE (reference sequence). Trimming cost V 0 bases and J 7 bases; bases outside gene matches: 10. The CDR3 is CASSLGVEGAREQYF. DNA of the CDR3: TGTGCCAGCAGCTTGGGGGTTGAGGGGGCGAGGGAGCAGTACTTC.